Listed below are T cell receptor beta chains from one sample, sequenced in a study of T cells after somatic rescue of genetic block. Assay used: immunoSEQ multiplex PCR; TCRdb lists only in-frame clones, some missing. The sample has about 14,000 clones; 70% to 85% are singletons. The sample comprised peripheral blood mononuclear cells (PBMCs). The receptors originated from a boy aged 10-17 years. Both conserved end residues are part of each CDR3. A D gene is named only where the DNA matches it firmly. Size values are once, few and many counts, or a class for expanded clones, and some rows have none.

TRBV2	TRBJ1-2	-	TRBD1	TGTGCCAGCAGTGGACAGGGGGCAAACTATGGCTACACCTTC	CASSGQGANYGYTF
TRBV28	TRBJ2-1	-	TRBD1	TGTGCCAGCAGCCGCCGAGACAGGGTCGTCAATGAGCAGTTCTTC	CASSRRDRVVNEQFF
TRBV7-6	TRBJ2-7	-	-	TGTGCCAGCAGCTTATCTCCGGGACAAGTGTACTTC	CASSLSPGQVYF
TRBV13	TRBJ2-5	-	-	TGTGCCAGCAGCCCAGGTGGATGGACTAAGGGGACCCAGTACTTC	CASSPGGWTKGTQYF
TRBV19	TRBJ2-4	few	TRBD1	TGTGCCAGTAGCCCGACAGGGTCCTTAGCCAAAAACATTCAGTACTTC	CASSPTGSLAKNIQYF
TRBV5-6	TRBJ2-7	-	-	TGTGCCAGCAGCTTGGCATCCTCCTACGAGCAGTACTTC	CASSLASSYEQYF
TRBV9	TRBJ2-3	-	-	TGTGCCAGCAGCGCTCCGGGACTGATCACAGATACGCAGTATTTT	CASSAPGLITDTQYF
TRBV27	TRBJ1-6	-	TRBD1	TGTGCCAGCAGTTCCGGGACAGACAATTCACCCCTCCACTTT	CASSSGTDNSPLHF
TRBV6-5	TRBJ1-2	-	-	TGTGCCAGCAGTCGGGTCGGGGGAGACTATGGCTACACCTTC	CASSRVGGDYGYTF
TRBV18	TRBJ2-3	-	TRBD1	TGTGCCAGCTCACCGGGGCAGGGGGGCACAGATACGCAGTATTTT	CASSPGQGGTDTQYF
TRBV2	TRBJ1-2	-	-	TGTGCCAGCAACCCTACAAGTGGAGCTAACTATGGCTACACCTTC	CASNPTSGANYGYTF
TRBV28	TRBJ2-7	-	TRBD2	TGTGCCACCCTAGCGGGGGCCGCAGTAGGAGAGCAGTACTTC	CATLAGAAVGEQYF
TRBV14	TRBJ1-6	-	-	TGTGCCAGCAGCCAAGATTGGGGGTATAATTCACCCCTCCACTTT	CASSQDWGYNSPLHF
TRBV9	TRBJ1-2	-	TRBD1	TGTGCCAGCAGCGTAGAACCGACCGGGACAGGGGGCCAAAATGGCTACACCTTC	CASSVEPTGTGGQNGYTF
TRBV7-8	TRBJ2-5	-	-	TGTGCCAGCAGCTTAGTCTCTGTAAGAGAGACCCAGTACTTC	CASSLVSVRETQYF
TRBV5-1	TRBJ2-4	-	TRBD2	TGCGCCAGCAGCTTGGCCGGGGGGTTGGGAAACATTCAGTACTTC	CASSLAGGLGNIQYF
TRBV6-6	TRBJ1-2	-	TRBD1	TGTGCCAGCGCCAACCTGCAGGGGGGTCGCTACACCTTC	CASANLQGGRYTF
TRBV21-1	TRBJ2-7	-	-	TGTGCCAGCAGCAAAGGTAAGCGGGGGAGGATGGACGAGCAGTACTTC	CASSKGKRGRMDEQYF
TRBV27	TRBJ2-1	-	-	TGTGCCAGCAGTTTCCATGGCGAGCAGTTCTTC	CASSFHGEQFF
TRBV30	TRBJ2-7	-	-	TGTGCCTGGAGGACGGTGGGGCCCTACGAGCAGTACTTC	CAWRTVGPYEQYF
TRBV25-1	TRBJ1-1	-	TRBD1	TGTGCCAGCAGTGAATACGGACAGGCAAACACTGAAGCTTTCTTT	CASSEYGQANTEAFF
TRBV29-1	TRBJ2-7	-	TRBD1	TGCAGCGCCCTAGGGTGGACAGGGTACGAGCAGTACTTC	CSALGWTGYEQYF
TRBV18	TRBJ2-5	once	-	TGTGCCAGCTCACCACGGGACACCCAAGAGACCCAGTACTTC	CASSPRDTQETQYF
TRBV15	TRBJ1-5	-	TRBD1	TGTGCCACCAGCAGATTTGCCGGGACAGGGGTTCAGCCCCAGCATTTT	CATSRFAGTGVQPQHF
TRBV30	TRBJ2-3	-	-	TGTGCCTGGAGTGTCTCTAGCGTTGATACGCAGTATTTT	CAWSVSSVDTQYF
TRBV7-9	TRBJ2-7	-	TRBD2	TGTGCCAGCAGCCGCGGGACTAGCGGGAGGTACGAGCAGTACTTC	CASSRGTSGRYEQYF
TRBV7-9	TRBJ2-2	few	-	TGTGCCAGCAGCCGACAGGAGATTAACACCGGGGAGCTGTTTTTT	CASSRQEINTGELFF
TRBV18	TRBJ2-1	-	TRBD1	TGTGCCAGCTCACCTGGGACAGCTTCCTACAATGAGCAGTTCTTC	CASSPGTASYNEQFF
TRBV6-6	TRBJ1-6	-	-	TGTGCCAGCAGTTACTCCGGGGATTCACCCCTCCACTTT	CASSYSGDSPLHF
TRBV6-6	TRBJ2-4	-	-	TGTGCCAGCAGTACCCGCGACATTCAGTACTTC	CASSTRDIQYF
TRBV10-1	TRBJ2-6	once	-	TGCGCCAGCAGTGAGTCAGGGCCTGGGGCCAACGTCCTGACTTTC	CASSESGPGANVLTF
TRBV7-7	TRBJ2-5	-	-	TGTGCTAGCAGCCCGACGAACAGCGACCAAGAGACCCAGTACTTC	CASSPTNSDQETQYF
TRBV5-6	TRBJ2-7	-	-	TGTGCCAGCAGCTTGGTCTCGCCCCTCAACGAGCAGTACTTC	CASSLVSPLNEQYF
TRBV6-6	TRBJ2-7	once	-	TGTGCCAGCAGTTACTCGCGGGGCGTCTACGAGCAGTACTTC	CASSYSRGVYEQYF
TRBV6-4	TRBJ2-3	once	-	TGTGCCAGCAGTAGGGACGGGTCTAGCACAGATACGCAGTATTTT	CASSRDGSSTDTQYF
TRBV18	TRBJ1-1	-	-	TGTGCCAGCTCACCAGGCGGGGTTCACACTGAAGCTTTCTTT	CASSPGGVHTEAFF
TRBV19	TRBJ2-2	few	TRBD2	TGTGCCAGTAGTATAGGGGCTAGCGGGAGTAGGACCGGGGAGCTGTTTTTT	CASSIGASGSRTGELFF
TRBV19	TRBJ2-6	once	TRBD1	TGTGCCAGTAGTATTTCGGACAGGCGCTCTGGGGCCAACGTCCTGACTTTC	CASSISDRRSGANVLTF
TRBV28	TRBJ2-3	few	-	TGTGCCAGCAGTTCGACAAGCCTCGGGGTATTCCCCGAAACTAGCACAGATACGCAGTATTTT	CASSSTSLGVFPETSTDTQYF
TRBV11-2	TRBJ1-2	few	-	TGTGCCAGCAGCTTATCACGGGTAACAGCCTTTTATGGCTACACCTTC	CASSLSRVTAFYGYTF
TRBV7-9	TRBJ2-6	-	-	TGTGCCAGCAGCTTTAGTGGGGCCAACGTCCTGACTTTC	CASSFSGANVLTF